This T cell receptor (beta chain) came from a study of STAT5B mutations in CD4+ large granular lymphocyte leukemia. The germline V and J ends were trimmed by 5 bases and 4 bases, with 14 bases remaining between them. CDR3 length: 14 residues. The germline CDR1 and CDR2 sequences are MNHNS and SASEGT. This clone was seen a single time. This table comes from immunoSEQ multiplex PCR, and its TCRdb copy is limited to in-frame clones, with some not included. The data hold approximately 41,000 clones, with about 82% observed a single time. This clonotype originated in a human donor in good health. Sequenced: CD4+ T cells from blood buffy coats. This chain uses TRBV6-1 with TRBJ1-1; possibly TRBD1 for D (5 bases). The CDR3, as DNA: TGTGCCAGCAGTTTACGGGGGGTAATCACTGAAGCTTTCTTT. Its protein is CASSLRGVITEAFF.